This TCR beta chain was retrieved from a study of blood T cell repertoires in COVID-19. The overall study: The origin of the acute and convalescent COVID-19 samples was the United States, Italy and Spain.

Original processing methods: Estimation of nucleated cell counts was performed using reference gene primer amplification. Produced via immunoSEQ multiplex PCR; TCRdb's table is partial and in-frame only. V and J calls and clone size are those listed in that table; D and trimming were worked out from the DNA. The repertoire holds fewer than 650,000 clones, with roughly 91% as singletons. V was trimmed by 2 bases and J by 0 bases, leaving 8 bases between them. Germline CDR1 and CDR2: LGHDT and YNNKEL (reference sequence). The CDR3 spans 15 residues. The sequence was collected from a woman in her forties or fifties with COVID-19, enrolled during active disease. The chain uses TRBV3-1 (or the pseudogene TRBV3-2) and TRBJ2-1; unclear D gene. The sequenced material came from peripheral blood. The CDR3: CASSQRSSSYNEQFF. The CDR3 DNA sequence: TGTGCCAGCAGCCAACGCTCGAGCTCCTACAATGAGCAGTTCTTC.